This T cell receptor beta chain was obtained from a study of shared clonotypes between healthy human individuals. Positively selected for CCR7, the CD45RO-negative cells used as naive CD8 cells excluded terminally differentiated effector memory CD45RA+ cells. V lost 5 bases to trimming and J lost 8 bases; unmatched junction nucleotides: 13. This CDR3 has 15 amino acids. The germline V gene has CDR1 LNHDA and CDR2 SQIVND (reference sequence). Each subset's genomic DNA was shared equally among a number of immunoSEQ plates. TCRdb keeps only in-frame clones here, not all; method: immunoSEQ multiplex PCR. The profile shows nearly 600,000 clones, 95% to 96% of them singletons.

This TCR was recovered from a woman in her twenties or thirties in good health. The rearrangement uses TRBV19 and TRBJ1-2; 8 bases align to TRBD1. Sequencing used naive CD8+ T cells sorted from blood. The CDR3 bases are TGTGCCAGTAGTCCGTTCCGGGACAGGCCCCTCGGCTACACCTTC. Its protein is CASSPFRDRPLGYTF.